The sequence of this T cell receptor (beta chain) was determined in a study of blood T cell repertoires in COVID-19. Looking at the study overall: T cells, B-cell-depleted T cells, or PBMCs supplied cDNA or gDNA.

Germline V gene data show CDR1 as LGHNA and CDR2 as YNFKEQ. Trimming removed 1 base from V and 3 bases from J, with 10 bases in between. This CDR3 is built from 14 residues. TCRdb's copy holds only in-frame clones and misses some; the assay was immunoSEQ multiplex PCR. The data show some 73,000 clones, over 60% seen once. V gene TRBV4-2 combines with J gene TRBJ2-7, with D perhaps matching TRBD1 (6 bases). The specimen sequenced was peripheral blood. The receptor comes from a man aged 70 or older with COVID-19, enrolled during active disease. CDR3: CASSQVGQNYEQYF. Written as DNA, the CDR3 is TGTGCCAGCAGCCAAGTTGGACAGAACTACGAGCAGTACTTC.